This section outlines one TCR beta chain sequence together with its context. The data were obtained in a study of cytomegalovirus exposure and HLA in healthy donors. Per the germline V gene, CDR1 is SNHLY and CDR2 is FYNNEI. The CDR3 has 16 residues. The junction had 5 bases not matched to a gene; V was cut back by 6 bases and J by 0 bases. PCR used 60 Vbeta primers and 13 Jbeta primers. Using immunoSEQ multiplex PCR, the repertoire was profiled, and TCRdb retains in-frame clones only, with some absent. The table shows 100,000 to 150,000 clones, with approximately 71% occurring only once. The clonotype was recovered from a woman in her fifties or sixties in good health and CMV-seronegative. The chain uses TRBV2 and TRBJ1-4, with 9 bases fitting TRBD1. Sequences were obtained from PBMCs. CDR3 protein: CASSGQGYATNEKLFF. In DNA form, the CDR3 reads TGTGCCAGCAGCGGACAGGGGTATGCAACTAATGAAAAACTGTTTTTT.